This passage covers 2 T cell receptor beta chains from one sample sequenced in a study of blood T cells in healthy people across ages. Sample-barcoded 5' priming and a J-beta primer mix drove a second PCR of roughly 7 to 11 cycles. TCRdb redid the calling of the 5' RACE reads with MiXCR, one entry per CDR3 protein. The sample holds roughly 800,000 distinct CDR3 sequences, roughly 60% seen once. The sequenced material came from blood. The receptors were gathered from a man in his thirties or forties in good health.

This clonotype was detected only a few times. J is TRBJ1-6 and V is TRBV20-1, with unresolved D. Trimming shortened V by 0 bases and J by 9 bases, and 6 bases separated the two germline ends. Germline CDR1 and CDR2: DFQATT and SNEGSKA (reference sequence). This CDR3 is built from 12 residues. The CDR3 region is CSAREVGSPLHF. The DNA of the CDR3 is TGCAGTGCTAGAGAGGTCGGTTCACCCCTCCACTTT.

CDR3 protein: CASSLGWRGMQFF. DNA for the CDR3: TGTGCCAGCAGCTTGGGATGGCGGGGCATGCAGTTCTTC. V gene TRBV5-5 combines with J gene TRBJ2-1; TRBD2 is a possible D gene (6 bases). Germline CDR1 SGHKS, CDR2 YYEKEE (reference sequence). This CDR3 spans 13 amino acids. V lost 0 bases, J lost 12 bases, and 13 bases lay in between.